This T cell receptor (beta chain) is from a study of blood T cell repertoires in COVID-19. About the research overall: The cDNA or gDNA used as material had been derived from T cells, B-cell-depleted T cells, or PBMCs.

CDR3 length equals 14 residues. Germline-derived CDR1 and CDR2 are SGHRS and YFSETQ. Trimming took off 7 bases at V and 5 bases at J, with 18 bases between the two ends. Only in-frame clones appear in the TCRdb table, and some are missing; sequencing was by immunoSEQ multiplex PCR. This table has about 140,000 clones, around nine tenths appearing once. This clonotype was obtained from a human donor in a cohort sampled during active COVID-19. Specimen: peripheral blood. V gene TRBV5-1 combines with J gene TRBJ2-5; the D gene is possibly TRBD2 (7 bases). In DNA form, the CDR3 reads TGCGCCAGCGCCTGGAGGGGAGGGGGTGAGACCCAGTACTTC. Protein sequence: CASAWRGGGETQYF.